These 2 T cell receptor beta chains originate from one sample sequenced in a study of pediatric ulcerative colitis. Profiled with immunoSEQ multiplex PCR; TCRdb holds only in-frame clones, not every one. The table shows 64,000 or so clones, with over 70% occurring only once. What was sequenced was blood. The receptor source for this set is a boy younger than 18 with moderate ulcerative colitis.

The chain joins TRBV7-2 to TRBJ2-7; D ambiguous. This CDR3 spans 11 amino acids. Trimming shortened V by 3 bases and J by 7 bases, and 7 bases separated the two germline ends. Germline CDR1 and CDR2: SGHTA and FQGNSA. The CDR3 bases are TGTGCCAGCAGCTTTCCCGGTGAGCAGTACTTC. It translates to CASSFPGEQYF.

This clone was seen a few times. CDR3 bases: TGTGCCTGGAGTGTACAGGGAGAATCTCAGCCCCAGCATTTT. It codes for CAWSVQGESQPQHF. The J gene is TRBJ1-5, the V gene TRBV30, with a weak D call TRBD1 (6 bases). Germline-derived CDR1 and CDR2 are GTSNPN and SVGIG (reference sequence). V was cut by 0 bases and J by 6 bases, with 12 bases left in between. The CDR3 covers 14 residues. Looking up the rest from reference TRBV30 and TRBJ1-5 gives the full variable domain: SQTIHQWPATLVQPVGSPLSLECTVEGTSNPNLYWYRQAAGRGLQLLFYSVGIGQISSEVPQNLSASRPQDRQFILSSKKLLLSDSGFYLCAWSVQGESQPQHFGDGTRLSIL.